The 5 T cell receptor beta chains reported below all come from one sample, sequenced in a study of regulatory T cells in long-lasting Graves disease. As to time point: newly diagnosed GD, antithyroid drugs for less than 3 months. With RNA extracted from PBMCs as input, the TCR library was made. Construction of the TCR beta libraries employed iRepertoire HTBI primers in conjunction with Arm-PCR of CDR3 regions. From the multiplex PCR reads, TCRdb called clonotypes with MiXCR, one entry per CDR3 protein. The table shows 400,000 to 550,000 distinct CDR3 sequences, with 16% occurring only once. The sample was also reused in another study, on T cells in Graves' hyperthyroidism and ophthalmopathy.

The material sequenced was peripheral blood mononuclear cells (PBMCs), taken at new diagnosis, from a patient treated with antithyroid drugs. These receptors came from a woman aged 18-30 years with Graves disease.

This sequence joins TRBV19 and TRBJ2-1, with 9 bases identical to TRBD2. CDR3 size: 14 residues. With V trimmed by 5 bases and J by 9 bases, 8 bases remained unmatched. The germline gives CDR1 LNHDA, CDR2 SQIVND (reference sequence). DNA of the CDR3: TGTGCCAGTAGTCCGGGACTAGCTGTACGTGAGCAGTTCTTC. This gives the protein CASSPGLAVREQFF.

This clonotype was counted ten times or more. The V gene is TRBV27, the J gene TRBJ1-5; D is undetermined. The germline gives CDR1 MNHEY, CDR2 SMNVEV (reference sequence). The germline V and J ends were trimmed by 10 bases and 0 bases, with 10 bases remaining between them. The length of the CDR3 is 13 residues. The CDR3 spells CATRQFSNQPQHF. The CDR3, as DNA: TGTGCCACCCGACAATTTAGCAATCAGCCCCAGCATTTT.

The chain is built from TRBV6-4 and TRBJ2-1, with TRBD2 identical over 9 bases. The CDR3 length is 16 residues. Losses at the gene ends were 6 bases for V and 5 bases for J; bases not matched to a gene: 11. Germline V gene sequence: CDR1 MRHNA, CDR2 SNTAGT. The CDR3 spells CASSASSGRGDNEQFF. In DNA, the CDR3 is TGTGCCAGCAGCGCTAGTAGCGGGAGAGGGGACAATGAGCAGTTCTTC.

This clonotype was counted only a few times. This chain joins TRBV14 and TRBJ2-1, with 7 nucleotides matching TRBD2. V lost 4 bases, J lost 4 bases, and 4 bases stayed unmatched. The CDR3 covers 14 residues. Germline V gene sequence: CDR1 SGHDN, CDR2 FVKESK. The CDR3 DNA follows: TGTGCCAGCAGCCGAAGCGGGACTTACAATGAGCAGTTCTTC. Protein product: CASSRSGTYNEQFF.

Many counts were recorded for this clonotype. CDR3 bases: TGTGCCAGCAGCTTAGCGGCTCTATCCTACAATGAGCAGTTCTTC. It translates to CASSLAALSYNEQFF. The V call is TRBV11-2, the J call TRBJ2-1; D is undetermined. Trimming pared 1 base from V and 1 base from J, leaving 8 bases between. This CDR3 is 15 amino acids long. Germline loops: CDR1 SGHAT, CDR2 FQNNGV.